These T cell receptor beta chains were read from a single sample in a study of response to subunit inactivated influenza vaccine. TCRdb ran MiXCR on the RT-PCR reads and lists one entry per CDR3 protein. The sample yields around 300,000 distinct CDR3 sequences, 22% seen once. The sequences come from PBMCs from blood, collected about 20 months after vaccination. The receptors were sampled from a man aged 50-75 years who received an inactivated influenza vaccine. Both conserved end residues are part of each CDR3. A D gene is named only where the DNA matches it firmly. Clone size is stated in some rows and not others, as once, few, many or a class when expanded.

d_call | cdr3_length | j_call | v_call | clone_size | cdr3_nt | cdr3_aa
TRBD2 | 16 | TRBJ2-3 | TRBV6-1 | . | TGTGCCAGCAGCCCGAGCGGGAGGATCTTCACAGATACGCAGTATTTT | CASSPSGRIFTDTQYF
. | 11 | TRBJ2-1 | TRBV28 | . | TGTGCCAGCAGTACTTTCCATGAGCAGTTCTTC | CASSTFHEQFF
. | 16 | TRBJ1-1 | TRBV2 | . | TGTGCCAGCAGTGAATTCCCGGCAGGGTTAGGCACTGAAGCTTTCTTT | CASSEFPAGLGTEAFF
. | 15 | TRBJ1-1 | TRBV4-1 | many | TGCGCCAGCAGCCAAGATCGATTCATGAACACTGAAGCTTTCTTT | CASSQDRFMNTEAFF
. | 13 | TRBJ1-1 | TRBV20-1 | . | TGCAGTGCTAGAGCACCGGGGGGGACCCAAGCTTTCTTT | CSARAPGGTQAFF
. | 15 | TRBJ2-6 | TRBV3-1 | once | TGTGCCAGCAGCCCCATCCGGTCTGGGGCCAACGTCCTGACTTTC | CASSPIRSGANVLTF
. | 11 | TRBJ1-2 | TRBV20-1 | . | TGCAGTGCTTTCCACGGACCCGGCTACACCTTC | CSAFHGPGYTF
. | 17 | TRBJ2-7 | TRBV20-1 | few | TGCAGTGCTAGAGGTTTAGGGGCAGCGAGAAGCTCCTACGAGCAGTACTTC | CSARGLGAARSSYEQYF
. | 12 | TRBJ1-5 | TRBV12-3/TRBV12-4 | many | TGTGCCAGCAGGGGACCAATATCGGCCCAGCATTTT | CASRGPISAQHF
. | 16 | TRBJ1-1 | TRBV4-1 | few | TGCGCCAGCAGGCACCTTGGGGTGACCAAGAACACTGAAGCTTTCTTT | CASRHLGVTKNTEAFF
. | 13 | TRBJ1-2 | TRBV19 | . | TGTGCCAGTAGTATGCCGGAGAACTATGGCTACACCTTC | CASSMPENYGYTF
. | 11 | TRBJ2-1 | TRBV27 | few | TGTGCCAGCAGTTCCCGGAGTGAGCAGTTCTTC | CASSSRSEQFF